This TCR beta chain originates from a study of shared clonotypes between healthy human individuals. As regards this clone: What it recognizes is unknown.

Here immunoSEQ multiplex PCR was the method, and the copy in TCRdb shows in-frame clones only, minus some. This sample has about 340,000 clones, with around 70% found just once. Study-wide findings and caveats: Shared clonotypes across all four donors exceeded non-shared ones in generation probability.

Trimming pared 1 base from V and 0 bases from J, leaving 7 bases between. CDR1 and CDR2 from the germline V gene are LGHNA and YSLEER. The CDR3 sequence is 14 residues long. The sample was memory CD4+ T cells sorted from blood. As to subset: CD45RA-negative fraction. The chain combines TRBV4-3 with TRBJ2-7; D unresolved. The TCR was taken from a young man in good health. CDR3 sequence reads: CASSQGTNSYEQYF. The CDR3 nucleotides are TGCGCCAGCAGCCAAGGGACGAACTCCTACGAGCAGTACTTC.